What follows describes a single T cell receptor (beta chain). Per the original data handling: Estimates of nucleated cell counts were drawn from the amplification of reference gene primers. The data were produced by immunoSEQ multiplex PCR, yet TCRdb's version contains in-frame clones alone and is incomplete. D and trimming come from the DNA, and the V and J calls and clone size come from that table. This sample has 150,000 to 200,000 clones, with almost 80% found just once. The entry originates in a study of blood T cell repertoires in COVID-19. Study summary: There were acute and convalescent COVID-19 samples, and they came from the United States, Italy and Spain.

This sequence originates from a woman aged 70-85 years with acute or convalescent COVID-19. The sequenced sample was peripheral blood.

The CDR3 region has the DNA TGCAGTGCAGGGCACACCGGTCAGCCCCAGCATTTT. Translated, it gives CSAGHTGQPQHF. The V gene is TRBV29-1, the J gene TRBJ1-5; tentative D call: TRBD1 (5 bases). Germline loops: CDR1 SQVTM, CDR2 ANQGSEA. CDR3 size: 12 residues.